The 2 T cell receptor beta chains listed next were all sequenced from one sample in a study of neoadjuvant anti-PD-1 for oral cavity cancer (dated by TCRdb to the early 2020s). To prepare the library, the immunoSEQ multiplex PCR assay was applied. Sourced from immuneACCESS, this table was stored by TCRdb with only in-frame sequences that have V and J called. A share of the clones is absent; for the studies checked, an unresolved V gene accounts for under half, and the remainder has no known explanation. Here the sample has roughly 34,000 clones; around 87% occur a single time. The top ten clones comprise roughly 4% of the sample. The sample's time point label is to be understood as: before neoadjuvant nivolumab. Sequenced here: PBMCs, sampled before nivolumab (anti-PD-1) treatment. The receptors derive from a person between 40 and 79 years old with oral cavity squamous cell carcinoma.

The chain carries TRBV6-5 and TRBJ2-5; 9 bases are shared with TRBD1. This CDR3 has 15 residues. Germline V CDR1 and CDR2: MNHEY, SVGAGI. J gave up 4 bases and V 5 bases, and 8 bases lay outside the gene matches. As DNA, the CDR3 is TGTGCCAGCAGTCCGCAGTCGGGACAGGGAGAGACCCAGTACTTC. Translation: CASSPQSGQGETQYF.

This CDR3 reads CASSRDSNSPLHF. CDR3 in DNA: TGTGCCAGCAGCCGGGACAGTAATTCACCCCTCCACTTT. This chain joins TRBV6-6 and TRBJ1-6; 7 nucleotides agree with TRBD1. Germline CDR1 and CDR2: MNHNY and SVGAGI (reference sequence). J was trimmed by 6 bases and V by 6 bases; bases with no gene match: 2. This CDR3 is built from 13 residues.